Each of the 22 T cell receptor beta chains below was sequenced from the same sample in a study of radiation and T cells in renal cell carcinoma. Time point here: blood 4 weeks post-SBRT, at nephrectomy. Treatment reported: 15 Gy SBRT to primary tumor, nephrectomy 4 weeks later. Clones were sequenced by immunoSEQ multiplex PCR, and TCRdb holds only the in-frame ones, with some missing. Among about 64,000 clones listed, about 74% were seen once. The specimen comprised blood, sampled from a patient whose treatment included radiotherapy and nephrectomy. The receptors stem from a man in his 60s with renal cell carcinoma.

The chain couples TRBV6-1 to TRBJ2-7, with a tentative D call TRBD1 (6 bases). In germline, CDR1 is MNHNS, CDR2 SASEGT. Deletions cut 3 bases from V and 3 bases from J, with 15 bases between. The CDR3 spans 15 residues. CDR3 DNA: TGTGCCAGCAGTGACCCCCTCAGGGGTAGCTACGAGCAGTACTTC. Amino acids: CASSDPLRGSYEQYF.

This clone was detected only a few times. CDR3 in DNA: TGCGCCAGCAGCTCGGCTAGCGGAGGAGATACGCAGTATTTT. This encodes CASSSASGGDTQYF. This sequence joins TRBV5-1 and TRBJ2-3, with 7 bases identical to TRBD2. The CDR3 loop spans 14 amino acids. Trimming cost V 3 bases and J 5 bases; bases outside gene matches: 6. The V gene's germline CDR1 is SGHRS and CDR2 YFSETQ.

This clone was observed a handful of times. This chain connects TRBV7-9 to TRBJ1-2; D gene ambiguous. CDR3 length: 12 amino acids. Trimming took off 1 base at V and 4 bases at J, with 4 bases between the two ends. CDR1 SEHNR and CDR2 FQNEAQ come from the germline V gene (reference sequence). CDR3 bases: TGTGCCAGCAGCTTAGACCTCTATGGCTACACCTTC. It yields the protein CASSLDLYGYTF.

The chain carries TRBV6-1 and TRBJ1-2; a possible D gene is TRBD1 (5 bases). Trimming removed 5 bases at V and 3 bases at J, with 16 bases between. The CDR3 loop spans 15 amino acids. The germline V gene encodes CDR1 MNHNS and CDR2 SASEGT. CDR3 amino acids: CASSLTGGDHYGYTF. CDR3 coding DNA: TGTGCCAGCAGTTTGACCGGGGGGGACCACTATGGCTACACCTTC.

This CDR3 is CASSWVMGATNEKLFF. As DNA, the CDR3 is TGCGCCAGCTCTTGGGTAATGGGAGCAACTAATGAAAAACTGTTTTTT. The chain has TRBV4-3 and TRBJ1-4; D ambiguous. The germline V and J ends were trimmed by 8 bases and 0 bases, with 16 bases remaining between them. CDR1 and CDR2 (germline): LGHNA, YSLEER. CDR3 length equals 16 residues.

This sequence joins TRBV7-9 and TRBJ2-3, with 9 bases aligning to TRBD2. J was trimmed by 1 base and V by 1 base; bases with no gene match: 9. CDR1 is SEHNR, CDR2 FQNEAQ, per germline (reference sequence). The CDR3 sequence is 18 residues long. In DNA, the CDR3 is TGTGCCAGCAGCTTAGTCTTATTAGCGGGAGACCGCACAGATACGCAGTATTTT. It specifies CASSLVLLAGDRTDTQYF.

This rearrangement joins TRBV13 to TRBJ2-7; 8 bases are a match to TRBD2. This CDR3 spans 16 amino acids. The germline V gene has CDR1 PRHDT and CDR2 FYEKMQ (reference sequence). Trimming took 5 bases from V and 2 from J; bases not matched to a gene: 11. The CDR3 loop reads CASSPSGTRYPYEQYF. For the CDR3, the DNA is TGTGCCAGCAGCCCCTCCGGGACTAGATACCCCTACGAGCAGTACTTC.

The CDR3 coding sequence is TGTGCTAGTGAACTAGCTACCTGGTCGGATGAGCAGTTCTTC. It specifies CASELATWSDEQFF. The chain has TRBV12-5 and TRBJ2-1; D perhaps matches TRBD2 (6 bases). The CDR3 contains 14 residues. Trimming pared 7 bases from V and 8 bases from J, leaving 18 bases between. CDR1 is LGHNT and CDR2 is FRNRAP in the germline V gene.

The chain carries TRBV10-2 and TRBJ2-7; D could derive from TRBD1 or TRBD2 (5 bases each). This CDR3 contains 18 residues. Germline V gives CDR1 WSHSY, CDR2 SAAADI. Trimming removed 3 bases at V and 3 bases at J, with 24 bases between. The CDR3 region has the DNA TGCGCCAGCAGTGATGGGTTCCCTAGGGACGACCGTAACTACGAGCAGTACGTC. Translating it yields CASSDGFPRDDRNYEQYV.

This clone has only a few counts. The J gene is TRBJ1-1, the V gene TRBV6-1; TRBD1 aligns across 7 bases. The length of the CDR3 is 14 residues. V lost 2 bases, J lost 4 bases, and 4 bases stayed unmatched. CDR1 is MNHNS, CDR2 SASEGT, per germline. The CDR3 DNA is TGTGCCAGCAGTGAATATGCAGGGGGCACTGAAGCTTTCTTT. Translating it yields CASSEYAGGTEAFF.

This rearrangement joins TRBV10-3 to TRBJ2-3, with TRBD2 matching over 9 bases. CDR1 and CDR2 (germline): ENHRY, SYGVKD. CDR3 size: 16 residues. After removal of 0 bases from V and 4 bases from J, the junction contained 5 bases not matched to a gene. The CDR3 protein is CAISESLGLAPDTQYF. The CDR3, as DNA: TGTGCCATCAGTGAGTCGTTGGGACTAGCACCAGATACGCAGTATTTT.

This clone was detected a few times. The chain carries TRBV5-1 and TRBJ1-1; 9 bases align to TRBD1. The J segment lost 3 bases and the V segment lost 4 bases, leaving 4 bases of the junction unmatched. Germline loops: CDR1 SGHRS, CDR2 YFSETQ. The CDR3 is 14 amino acids. CDR3 residues: CASSPRDRDTEAFF. The CDR3, as DNA: TGCGCCAGCAGCCCTCGGGACAGGGACACTGAAGCTTTCTTT.

In this sample, this clone turned up once. The chain carries TRBV6-4 and TRBJ2-3; tentatively, D is TRBD2 (5 bases). V was cut by 2 bases and J by 1 base, with 16 bases left in between. Germline CDR1 reads MRHNA; CDR2 reads SNTAGT. The CDR3 is made up of 17 amino acids. For the CDR3, the DNA is TGTGCCAGCAGTGACGGTTCGGGAAACTGGGGCACAGATACGCAGTATTTT. It specifies CASSDGSGNWGTDTQYF.

V and J are TRBV7-8 and TRBJ1-5; D gene uncertain. This CDR3 contains 17 residues. Germline loops: CDR1 SGHVS, CDR2 FQNEAQ. V lost 5 bases and J lost 3, with 20 bases in between. This CDR3 reads CASSPQWQATNNQPQHF. The CDR3 DNA sequence: TGTGCCAGCAGCCCTCAATGGCAGGCGACAAACAATCAGCCCCAGCATTTT.

The gene calls are TRBV19 and TRBJ1-1; D is perhaps TRBD1 (5 bases). Germline V gene data show CDR1 as LNHDA and CDR2 as SQIVND (reference sequence). The CDR3 has 15 residues. Trimming shortened V by 7 bases and J by 4 bases, and 19 bases separated the two germline ends. The CDR3 bases are TGTGCCAGTACCCAACTCCAGACAGAGGCCACTGAAGCTTTCTTT. Protein sequence: CASTQLQTEATEAFF.

This clone rates as medium-sized. The chain joins TRBV7-9 to TRBJ1-1; TRBD1 agrees at 7 bases. CDR3 length: 14 amino acids. Germline CDR1 SEHNR, CDR2 FQNEAQ (reference sequence). V shed 5 bases, J shed 3 bases, and the junction held 6 bases outside the gene matches. In DNA form, the CDR3 reads TGTGCCAGCAGCCCGACAGGGAGGGACACTGAAGCTTTCTTT. Its protein is CASSPTGRDTEAFF. The full variable domain, rest sourced from reference TRBV7-9 and TRBJ1-1, is DTGVSQNPRHKITKRGQNVTFRCDPISEHNRLYWYRQTLGQGPEFLTYFQNEAQLEKSRLLSDRFSAERPKGSFSTLEIQRTEQGDSAMYLCASSPTGRDTEAFFGQGTRLTVV.

To note about this clone: This sample includes further DNA sequences coding for the same CDR3. This chain's CDR3 is CASSPGGVFLRGYTF. The CDR3, as DNA: TGTGCCAGTAGCCCGGGGGGCGTCTTCTTGCGCGGCTACACCTTC. The chain links TRBV19 to TRBJ1-2, with D possibly TRBD1 on 6 matching bases. Between the trimmed V and J ends, which lost 6 bases and 8 bases, there was a span of 22 bases. The CDR3 is 15 amino acids. Germline V gives CDR1 LNHDA, CDR2 SQIVND (reference sequence).

This clone was detected only once. The chain carries TRBV6-1 and TRBJ2-5; 9 bases align to TRBD2. The V gene end was trimmed by 1 base and the J gene end by 4 bases; junction bases not matched to a gene: 4. Germline V gives CDR1 MNHNS, CDR2 SASEGT. The CDR3 has 15 residues. As DNA, the CDR3 is TGTGCCAGCAGTGAAGGACTAGCGGCAGTAGAGACCCAGTACTTC. Protein product: CASSEGLAAVETQYF.

This clone has ten or more counts. This sequence joins TRBV6-1 and TRBJ2-1; D possibly corresponds to TRBD1 (5 bases). V lost 9 bases and J 0 bases, leaving 9 bases between the germline ends. The CDR3 sequence is 13 residues long. CDR1 and CDR2 (germline): MNHNS, SASEGT. This chain's CDR3 is CARHRSSYNEQFF. CDR3 coding DNA: TGTGCCAGACACAGGAGCTCCTACAATGAGCAGTTCTTC.

The chain uses TRBV25-1 and TRBJ1-5; D possibly corresponds to TRBD1 (5 bases). V was cut by 7 bases and J by 3 bases, with 10 bases left in between. The CDR3 consists of 13 residues. Germline CDR1 is MGHDK and CDR2 is SYGVNS. The DNA of the CDR3 is TGTGCCAGCACAAAGGGGTTCAATCAGCCCCAGCATTTT. Protein sequence: CASTKGFNQPQHF.

The rearrangement links TRBV6-1 to TRBJ1-2, with D possibly matching TRBD1 (6 bases). V lost 3 bases and J 4 bases, leaving 12 bases between the germline ends. Germline lookup yields CDR1 MNHNS and CDR2 SASEGT. The CDR3 extends over 14 amino acids. This CDR3 is CASSEGGAVYGYTF. The CDR3, as DNA: TGTGCCAGCAGTGAGGGGGGCGCGGTCTATGGCTACACCTTC.

The chain links TRBV5-1 to TRBJ1-3, with TRBD1 as a possible D gene (5 bases). The CDR3 spans 17 residues. Germline V gives CDR1 SGHRS, CDR2 YFSETQ. Trimming stripped 0 bases from V and 4 bases from J, with 17 bases between. The CDR3 loop reads CASSLDLQGLGGNTIYF. CDR3 nucleotide sequence: TGCGCCAGCAGCTTGGATCTTCAGGGACTTGGAGGAAACACCATATATTTT.